The rows below give T cell receptor beta chains drawn from one sample of a study of breast tumors, draining lymph nodes, adjacent tissues. TCRdb reprocessed the multiplex PCR reads via MiXCR and lists one record per CDR3 protein. The table lists under 300,000 distinct CDR3 sequences, under 40% of them singletons. Sequenced: axillary lymph node tissue. These receptors all come from a female donor with breast cancer. Some clones in this sample may be carry-over from other donors' samples. CDR3s include the opening cysteine and the closing phenylalanine or tryptophan. D genes are given only for firm matches. Only some rows state a clone size, as once, few, many or a class for expanded clones.

TRBV6-6,-,-,TRBJ1-5,TGTGCCAGCAGTCCCGGTCAGGGCGCAGGTCAGCCCCAGCATTTT,CASSPGQGAGQPQHF
TRBV20-1,-,many,TRBJ2-1,TGCAGTGGGGTCTACAATGAGCAGTTCTTC,CSGVYNEQFF
TRBV5-8,TRBD2,few,TRBJ2-3,TGTGCCAGCAGCTTGGGGCCGGGACTAGCGGGAACAGATACGCAGTATTTT,CASSLGPGLAGTDTQYF
TRBV10-2,-,many,TRBJ1-2,TGCGCCAGCAGTGACAGGAGGTATGGCTACACCTTC,CASSDRRYGYTF
TRBV5-1,-,many,TRBJ2-2,TGCGCCAGCAGCTTGAGTGGGGGCAACACCGGGGAGCTGTTTTTT,CASSLSGGNTGELFF
TRBV10-3,TRBD1,many,TRBJ1-1,TGTGCCATCAGTGAGACTATGACAGGGTTGTCTGAAGCTTTCTTT,CAISETMTGLSEAFF
TRBV20-1,-,many,TRBJ2-1,TGCAGCCTGCCCAATCGGGGCCAAAGCTCCTACAATGAGCAGTTCTTC,CSLPNRGQSSYNEQFF
TRBV20-1,-,-,TRBJ2-1,TGCAGTGCTAGCGCAGGGCCGGGACCCCGCGCGGGCTACAATGAGCAGTTCTTC,CSASAGPGPRAGYNEQFF
TRBV3-1,-,many,TRBJ2-1,TGTGCCAGCAGCCATACTAGCAACTACAATGAGCAGTTCTTC,CASSHTSNYNEQFF
TRBV6-6,-,-,TRBJ2-7,TGTGCCAGCAGTTACCGCAGGGCTGGGACAACTAGCTCCTACGAGCAGTACTTC,CASSYRRAGTTSSYEQYF
TRBV4-2,TRBD2,many,TRBJ2-2,TGTGCCAGCAGCCTCACCGGGACTAGGGGTGGCGGGGAGCTGTTTTTT,CASSLTGTRGGGELFF
TRBV20-1,TRBD1,many,TRBJ1-2,TGCAGTGCCGGAACCCCGGGACAGGGGGGCATTGGCTACACCTTC,CSAGTPGQGGIGYTF
TRBV18,-,many,TRBJ2-5,TGTGCCAGCTCACCGACCAAAACCCAACAAGAGACCCAGTACTTC,CASSPTKTQQETQYF
TRBV28,TRBD1,few,TRBJ1-4,TGTGCCAGCAGTTCCGACAGGGGGCGCGGAGAAAAACTGTTTTTT,CASSSDRGRGEKLFF
TRBV18,-,many,TRBJ2-7,TGTGCCAGCTCACCCGGGAGAGGGTCCGAGCAGTACTTC,CASSPGRGSEQYF
TRBV12-5,-,-,TRBJ1-1,TGTGCTAGTGGACCTGGACAGATTGAAGCTTTCTTT,CASGPGQIEAFF